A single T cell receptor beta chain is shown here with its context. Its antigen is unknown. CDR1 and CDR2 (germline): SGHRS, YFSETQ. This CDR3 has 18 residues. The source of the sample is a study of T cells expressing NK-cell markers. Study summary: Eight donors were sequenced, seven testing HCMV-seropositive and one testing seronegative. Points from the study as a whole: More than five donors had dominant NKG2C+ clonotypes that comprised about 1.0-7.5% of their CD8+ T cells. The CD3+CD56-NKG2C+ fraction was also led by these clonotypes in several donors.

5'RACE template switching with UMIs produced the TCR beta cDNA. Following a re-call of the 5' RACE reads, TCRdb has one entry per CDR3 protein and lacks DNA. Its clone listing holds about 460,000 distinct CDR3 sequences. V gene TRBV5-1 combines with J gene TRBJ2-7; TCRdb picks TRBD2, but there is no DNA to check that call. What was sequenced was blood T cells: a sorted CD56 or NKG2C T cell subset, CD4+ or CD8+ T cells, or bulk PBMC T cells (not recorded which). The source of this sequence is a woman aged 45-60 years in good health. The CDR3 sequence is CASSHVALAGPVFYEQYF.